The rows below give T cell receptor beta chains drawn from one sample of a study of T-cell reconstitution after alpha-beta-depleted transplantation in children. TCRdb fed the PCR reads into MiXCR, producing one record per CDR3 protein. In the table there are 750,000 to 950,000 distinct CDR3 sequences, roughly 15% of which are singletons. The sample in question was PBMCs, mostly from graft donor cells, obtained 360 days after TCRalphabeta/CD19-depleted stem cell transplant. These receptor sequences come from a male patient younger than 18 who had a stem cell transplant for acute lymphoblastic leukemia, so the T cells may come from the graft donor. The CDR3 runs from the conserved cysteine through the conserved F or W. A D gene is named only where the DNA matches it firmly.

TRBV20-1	TRBD1	TRBJ1-1	CSAPPTGGKGAFF
TRBV4-1	NA	TRBJ2-5	CASSQEKDLAGLQETQYF
TRBV12-3/TRBV12-4	NA	TRBJ2-2	CASSLERPGELFF
TRBV20-1	NA	TRBJ2-1	CSARARDTFYFTYNEQFF
TRBV27	NA	TRBJ2-2	CASKWQGLGGELFF
TRBV24-1	TRBD1	TRBJ2-3	CATSDLTGVPSTDTQYF
TRBV20-1	NA	TRBJ1-3	CSASGGAIYF
TRBV3-1	NA	TRBJ2-5	CASSQDEGGWIVETQYF
TRBV7-3	NA	TRBJ2-5	CASSLRRGPNQETQYF
TRBV7-8	NA	TRBJ1-5	CASSCGQHNQPQHF
TRBV4-1	NA	TRBJ1-4	CASSQAVGFGNEKLFF
TRBV21-1	NA	TRBJ2-7	CATSRATQGPYEQYF
TRBV20-1	TRBD1	TRBJ2-1	CSALSNSGGSYNEQFF
TRBV7-9	TRBD1	TRBJ1-1	CASSPPRGQGTEAFF
TRBV12-3/TRBV12-4	NA	TRBJ2-1	CASSLWLINNEQFF
TRBV5-1	NA	TRBJ2-4	CASSLGGARRPYGAKNIQYF